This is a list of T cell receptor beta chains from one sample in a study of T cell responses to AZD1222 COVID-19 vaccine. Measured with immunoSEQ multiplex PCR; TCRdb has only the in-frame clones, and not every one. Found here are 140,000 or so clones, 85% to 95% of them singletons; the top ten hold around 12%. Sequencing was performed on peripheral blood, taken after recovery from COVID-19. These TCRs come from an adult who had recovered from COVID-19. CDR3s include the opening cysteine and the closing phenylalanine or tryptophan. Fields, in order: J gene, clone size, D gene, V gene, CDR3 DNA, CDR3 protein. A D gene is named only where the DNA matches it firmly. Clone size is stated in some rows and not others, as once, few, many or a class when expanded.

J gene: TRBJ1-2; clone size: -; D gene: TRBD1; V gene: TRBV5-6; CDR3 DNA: TGTGCCAGCAGCTTGGTGAAAATCCGGGACAGTAATTTAAACTATGGCTACACCTTC; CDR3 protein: CASSLVKIRDSNLNYGYTF
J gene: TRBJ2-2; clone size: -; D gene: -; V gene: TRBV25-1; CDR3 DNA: TGTGCCAGCAGTGATTGGGGGCGCGGGGGCACCGGGGAGCTGTTTTTT; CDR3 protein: CASSDWGRGGTGELFF
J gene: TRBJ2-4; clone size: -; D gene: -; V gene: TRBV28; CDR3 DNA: TGTGCCAGCAGTCAAAGGCGCAGGATTTTAGCCAAAAACATTCAGTACTTC; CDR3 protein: CASSQRRRILAKNIQYF
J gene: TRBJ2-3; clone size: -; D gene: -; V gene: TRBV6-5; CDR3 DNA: TGTGCCAGCAGCCCGCCTAGCGCTAGCACAGATACGCAGTATTTT; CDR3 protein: CASSPPSASTDTQYF
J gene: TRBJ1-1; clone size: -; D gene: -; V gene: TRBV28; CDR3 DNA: TGTGCCAGCAGTCCCTGGGCCGACACTGAAGCTTTCTTT; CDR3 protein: CASSPWADTEAFF
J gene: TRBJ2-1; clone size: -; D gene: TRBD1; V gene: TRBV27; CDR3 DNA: TGTGCCAGCAGTCCTCGACAGGGCCCCTACAATGAGCAGTTCTTC; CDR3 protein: CASSPRQGPYNEQFF
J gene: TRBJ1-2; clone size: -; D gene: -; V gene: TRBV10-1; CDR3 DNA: TGCGCCAGCAGTGAGAATACCGGCTATGGCTACACCTTC; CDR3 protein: CASSENTGYGYTF
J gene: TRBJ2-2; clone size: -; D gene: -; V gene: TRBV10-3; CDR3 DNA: TGTGCCATCAGCGAAAACACGGGAAACACCGGGGAGCTGTTTTTT; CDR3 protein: CAISENTGNTGELFF
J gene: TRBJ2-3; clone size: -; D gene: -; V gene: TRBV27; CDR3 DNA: TGTGCCAGCAGTCCGTTCCGAAATACGCAGTATTTT; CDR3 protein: CASSPFRNTQYF
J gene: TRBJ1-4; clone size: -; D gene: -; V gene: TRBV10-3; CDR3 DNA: TGTGCCATCAGTGAGTCTGGGGGGCAAGTAGAAAAACTGTTTTTT; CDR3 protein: CAISESGGQVEKLFF
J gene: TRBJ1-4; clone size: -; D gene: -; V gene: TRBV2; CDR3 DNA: TGTGCCAGCCAACGGGACCTGAATGAAAAACTGTTTTTT; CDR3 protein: CASQRDLNEKLFF
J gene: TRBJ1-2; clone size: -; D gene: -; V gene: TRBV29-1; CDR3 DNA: TGCAGCGTTGGTTCCGGCAACTATGGCTACACCTTC; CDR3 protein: CSVGSGNYGYTF
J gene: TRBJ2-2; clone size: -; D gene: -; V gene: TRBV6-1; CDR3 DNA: TGTGCCAGCAGTGAATGGACCGGGGAGCTGTTTTTT; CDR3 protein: CASSEWTGELFF
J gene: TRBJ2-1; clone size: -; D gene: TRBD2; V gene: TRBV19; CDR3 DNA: TGTGCCAGTACTCTCTCGGGACTAGAGGCGAATGAGCAGTTCTTC; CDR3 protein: CASTLSGLEANEQFF
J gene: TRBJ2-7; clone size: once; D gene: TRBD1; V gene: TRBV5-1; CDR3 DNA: TGCGCCAGCAGCTTCGGACAGGGTTCCTACGAGCAGTACTTC; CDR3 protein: CASSFGQGSYEQYF
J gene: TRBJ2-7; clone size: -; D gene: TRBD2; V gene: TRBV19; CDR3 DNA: TGTGCCAGTAGGCTAGCGGGAGGCCCCCCCTACGAGCAGTACTTC; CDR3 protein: CASRLAGGPPYEQYF
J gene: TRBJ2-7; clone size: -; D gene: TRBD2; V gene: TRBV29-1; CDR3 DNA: TGCAGCGCCCTTGGGGCTAGCGGATCCTACGAGCAGTACTTC; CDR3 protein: CSALGASGSYEQYF
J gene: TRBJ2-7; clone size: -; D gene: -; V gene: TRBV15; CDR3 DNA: TGTGCCACCAGCAGAGGGGCTTACGAGCAGTACTTC; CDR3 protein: CATSRGAYEQYF
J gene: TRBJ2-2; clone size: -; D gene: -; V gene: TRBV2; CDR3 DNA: TGTGCCAGCAGTGAAGAGACGCTAGGCACCGGGGAGCTGTTTTTT; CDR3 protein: CASSEETLGTGELFF
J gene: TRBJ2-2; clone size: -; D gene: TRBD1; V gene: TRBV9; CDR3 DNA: TGTGCCAGCACCGTGGGACAGCACACCGGGGAGCTGTTTTTT; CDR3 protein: CASTVGQHTGELFF
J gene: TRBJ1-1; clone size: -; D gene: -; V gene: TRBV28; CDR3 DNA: TGTGCCAGCAGTTTTATTTCGGCTAACACTGAAGCTTTCTTT; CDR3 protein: CASSFISANTEAFF
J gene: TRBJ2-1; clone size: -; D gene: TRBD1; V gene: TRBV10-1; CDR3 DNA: TGCGCCAGCAGCGCCCGGGGCTCGACAGGGTCCTACAATGAGCAGTTCTTC; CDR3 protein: CASSARGSTGSYNEQFF
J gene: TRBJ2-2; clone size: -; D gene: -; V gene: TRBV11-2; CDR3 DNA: TGTGCCAGCAGCTTAGATTCTGGGACCGGGGAGCTGTTTTTT; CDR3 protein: CASSLDSGTGELFF
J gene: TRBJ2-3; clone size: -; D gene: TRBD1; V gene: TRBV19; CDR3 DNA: TGTGCCAGCGGGACAGGGGGTGACACAGATACGCAGTATTTT; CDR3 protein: CASGTGGDTDTQYF
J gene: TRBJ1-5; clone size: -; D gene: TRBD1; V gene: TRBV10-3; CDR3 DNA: TGTGCCATCAGTGAGTCGACTGGGACAGCGGTACAGCCCCAGCATTTT; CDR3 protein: CAISESTGTAVQPQHF
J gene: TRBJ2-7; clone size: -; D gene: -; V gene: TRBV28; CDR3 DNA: TGTGCCAGCAGCCTCTGGGGGGAGCAGTACTTC; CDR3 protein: CASSLWGEQYF
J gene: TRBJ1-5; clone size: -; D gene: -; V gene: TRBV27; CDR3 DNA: TGTGCCAGCAGTCAACAAACAGGGACCGATCTCAGTCCCCAGCATTTT; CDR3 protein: CASSQQTGTDLSPQHF
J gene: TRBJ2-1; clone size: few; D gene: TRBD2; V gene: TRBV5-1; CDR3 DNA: TGCGCCAGCAGCGCCACTAGCGGGAGAACCATAGAGCAGTTCTTC; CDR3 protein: CASSATSGRTIEQFF
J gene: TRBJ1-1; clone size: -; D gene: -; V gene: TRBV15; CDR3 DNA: TGTGCCACCAGCAGAGTTGGGGGGAACACTGAAGCTTTCTTT; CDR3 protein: CATSRVGGNTEAFF
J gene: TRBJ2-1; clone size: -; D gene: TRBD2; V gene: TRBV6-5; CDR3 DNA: TGTGCCAGTCAATTGATAGCGGGAGAAATATATGAGCAGTTCTTC; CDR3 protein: CASQLIAGEIYEQFF
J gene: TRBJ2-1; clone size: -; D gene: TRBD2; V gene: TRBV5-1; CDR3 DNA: TGCGCCAGCGCCCGTAGGGGACTAGCGGGGGACAATGAGCAGTTCTTC; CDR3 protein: CASARRGLAGDNEQFF
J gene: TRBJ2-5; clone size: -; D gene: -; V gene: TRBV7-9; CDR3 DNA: TGTGCCAGCAGCTTAAGGGCCGGAGGAGTGAAGAGACAAGAGACCCAGTACTTC; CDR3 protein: CASSLRAGGVKRQETQYF
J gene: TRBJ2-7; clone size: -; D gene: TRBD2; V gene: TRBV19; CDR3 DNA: TGTGCCAGTAGTATAGATCGAACTAGCGGGATCGGAGCCGAGCAGTACTTC; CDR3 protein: CASSIDRTSGIGAEQYF
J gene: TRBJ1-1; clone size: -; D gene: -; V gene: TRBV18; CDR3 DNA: TGTGCCAGCTCACCGAAGGGGGGCGACACTGAAGCTTTCTTT; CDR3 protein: CASSPKGGDTEAFF
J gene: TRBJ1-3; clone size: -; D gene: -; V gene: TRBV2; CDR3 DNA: TGTGCCAGCACCCTTACATCCCTGCGCTCTGGAAACACCATATATTTT; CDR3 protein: CASTLTSLRSGNTIYF
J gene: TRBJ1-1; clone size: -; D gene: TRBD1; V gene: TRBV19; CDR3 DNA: TGTGCCAGTAGTCCTCGGGACAGTGAAGCTTTCTTT; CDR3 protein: CASSPRDSEAFF
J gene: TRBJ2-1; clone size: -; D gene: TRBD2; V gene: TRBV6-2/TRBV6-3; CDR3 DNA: TGTGCCAGCAGTCTTCCATTGACTAGCGGGAGTACCAAGCCCTCCTACAATGAGCAGTTCTTC; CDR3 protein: CASSLPLTSGSTKPSYNEQFF
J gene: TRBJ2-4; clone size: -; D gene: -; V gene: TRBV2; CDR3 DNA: TGTGCCAGCAGTGCCCGGGATATCGCCCAAGCCAAAAACATTCAGTACTTC; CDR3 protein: CASSARDIAQAKNIQYF
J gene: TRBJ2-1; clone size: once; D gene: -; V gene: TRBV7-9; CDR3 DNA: TGTGCCAGCAGCTTCGCTTTACGGTGGTACAATGAGCAGTTCTTC; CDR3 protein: CASSFALRWYNEQFF
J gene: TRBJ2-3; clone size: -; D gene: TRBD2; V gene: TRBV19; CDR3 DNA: TGTGCCAGTAGTATAGCCCGACTAGCGGTGGACACAGATACGCAGTATTTT; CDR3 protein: CASSIARLAVDTDTQYF
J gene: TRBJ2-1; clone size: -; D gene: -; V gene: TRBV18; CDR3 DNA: TGTGCCAGCTCACCAGTGGCGGGACAAACTAATGAGCAGTTCTTC; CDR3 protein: CASSPVAGQTNEQFF
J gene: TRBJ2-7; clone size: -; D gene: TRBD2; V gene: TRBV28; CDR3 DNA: TGTGCCAGCAGTTTATTGAACTCCGGGACTAGCCGCACGAAATGGTCCTACGAGCAGTACTTC; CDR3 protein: CASSLLNSGTSRTKWSYEQYF
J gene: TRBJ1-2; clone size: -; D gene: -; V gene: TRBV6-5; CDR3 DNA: TGTGCCAGCAGTACGATCCCAGGGGACCGCTATGGCTACACCTTC; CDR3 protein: CASSTIPGDRYGYTF
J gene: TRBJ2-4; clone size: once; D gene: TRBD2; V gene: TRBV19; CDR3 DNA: TGTGCCAGCCACCGATCGGCGGGAGGGCCGAGGGACATTCAGTACTTC; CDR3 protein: CASHRSAGGPRDIQYF
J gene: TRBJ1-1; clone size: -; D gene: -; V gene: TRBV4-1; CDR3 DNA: TGCGCCAGCAGCCAAGAATCTTTCGGAGGGCTTAACACTGAAGCTTTCTTT; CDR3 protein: CASSQESFGGLNTEAFF
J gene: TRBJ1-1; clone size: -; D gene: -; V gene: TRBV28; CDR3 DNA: TGTGCCAGCACCGGGCCTCGGCACACTGAAGCTTTCTTT; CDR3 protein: CASTGPRHTEAFF
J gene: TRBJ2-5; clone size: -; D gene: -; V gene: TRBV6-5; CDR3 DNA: TGTGCCAGCAGGCAACAGGTCCCGTACCAAGAGACCCAGTACTTC; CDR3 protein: CASRQQVPYQETQYF
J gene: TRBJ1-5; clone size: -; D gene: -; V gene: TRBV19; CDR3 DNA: TGTGCCAGTAGTTCGTTGGGGGTTAGCAATCAGCCCCAGCATTTT; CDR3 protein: CASSSLGVSNQPQHF
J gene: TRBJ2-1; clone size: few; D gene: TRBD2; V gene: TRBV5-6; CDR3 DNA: TGTGCCAGCAGCTTGGGACTAGCGGGACACAATGAGCAGTTCTTC; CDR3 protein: CASSLGLAGHNEQFF
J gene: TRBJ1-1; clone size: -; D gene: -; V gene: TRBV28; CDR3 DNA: TGTGCCAGCAGTTTAGTAAGTATCGCTGAAGCTTTCTTT; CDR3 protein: CASSLVSIAEAFF
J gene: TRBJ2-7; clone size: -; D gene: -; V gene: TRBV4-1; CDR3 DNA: TGCGCCAGCAGCCAAGATCGGTCAATAGCGGATCTCTACGAGCAGTACTTC; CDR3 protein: CASSQDRSIADLYEQYF
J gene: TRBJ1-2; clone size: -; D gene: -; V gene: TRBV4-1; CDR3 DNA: TGCGCCAGCAGCCAGGTTTCGAAGGGCTATGGCTACACCTTC; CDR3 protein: CASSQVSKGYGYTF
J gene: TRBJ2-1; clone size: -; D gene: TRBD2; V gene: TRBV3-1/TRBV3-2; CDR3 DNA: TGTGCCAGCAGCTCACTAGCGGGACCCAACAATGAGCAGTTCTTC; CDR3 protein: CASSSLAGPNNEQFF
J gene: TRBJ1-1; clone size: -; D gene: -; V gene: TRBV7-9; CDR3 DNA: TGTGCCAGCAGCTTAGGATATCTCCAGAACACTGAAGCTTTCTTT; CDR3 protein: CASSLGYLQNTEAFF
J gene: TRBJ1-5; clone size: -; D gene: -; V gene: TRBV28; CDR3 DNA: TGTGCCAGCAGCACGGACGATTATAGCAATCAGCCCCAGCATTTT; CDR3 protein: CASSTDDYSNQPQHF